This T cell receptor beta chain came from a study of cytomegalovirus exposure and HLA in healthy donors (dated by TCRdb to about 2017). Some background on the complete study: According to a later analysis, one platform produced both the roughly 130 validation repertoires and the 700 or so repertoires of the first cohort. The study was designed to test whether signatures of past pathogen exposure could be identified by cataloging public T cell receptors. Besides the first cohort of roughly 700 subjects, a separate validation cohort made up of roughly 130 different subjects was used. High-throughput TCR immunosequencing, statistical association of individual TCRs with disease status, and machine learning were combined to predict cytomegalovirus infection status. Beyond this particular receptor, the publication reports: It was suggested by the authors that the approach could potentially be generalized to other disease states and immunological phenotypes. Most TCR sequences were seen in very few donors, while some public TCRs were found in many individuals. A later analysis had no HLA typing for the validation cohort, so co-occurrence there was scored across all 130 or so repertoires. A total of 150 or so TCR beta chains were listed by the study as associated with cytomegalovirus. Of the cluster scores, 90% to 95% were above 0 in a later analysis, which found that TCRs clustered in the first cohort also tended to co-occur in the roughly 130 validation repertoires. A few of the identified cytomegalovirus-associated TCR beta chains were confirmed in vitro to be specific for cytomegalovirus antigens. The classifier was reported to diagnose cytomegalovirus status with high specificity and sensitivity in both the original and validation cohorts.

The CDR3 numbers 12 residues from cysteine through phenylalanine. Just CDR3 DNA is preserved here, 36 bases in frame from base 1. CDR1 and CDR2, per the germline V gene, are MNHEY and SVGAGI. The trim is 10 bases for V and 6 bases for J, with a gap of 14 bases between the germline ends. Library creation used the immunoSEQ multiplex PCR assay. As for the original processing: A statistical classification framework was built for diagnosing cytomegalovirus status from the catalog of TCR beta chain sequences. What TCRdb holds here is the immuneACCESS table cut down to in-frame rearrangements. Part of the clones is not present; checked against another copy, under half of the missing clones reflect an unresolved V gene, and the others are unexplained. That table gives V, J and clone size, and the DNA gave D and trimming. The sample has about 130,000 clones on record, roughly 89% of them singletons. The ten largest make up about 8.2% of the sample.

The donors were included in the validation cohort of approximately 120 subjects, a group kept apart from the approximately 670-subject first cohort. Note on this clone: Its binding antigen is unknown. Base qualities were left out, and no much larger clone turns up one base away.

Sequencing input: PBMCs. This TCR derives from a woman under 30 in good health and CMV-seropositive. The chain is assembled from TRBV6-5 and TRBJ2-3, with the identity of the D gene unclear. The nucleotides are TGTGCCAACTCCCAAGAGGTGGATACGCAGTATTTT. Its protein is CANSQEVDTQYF.